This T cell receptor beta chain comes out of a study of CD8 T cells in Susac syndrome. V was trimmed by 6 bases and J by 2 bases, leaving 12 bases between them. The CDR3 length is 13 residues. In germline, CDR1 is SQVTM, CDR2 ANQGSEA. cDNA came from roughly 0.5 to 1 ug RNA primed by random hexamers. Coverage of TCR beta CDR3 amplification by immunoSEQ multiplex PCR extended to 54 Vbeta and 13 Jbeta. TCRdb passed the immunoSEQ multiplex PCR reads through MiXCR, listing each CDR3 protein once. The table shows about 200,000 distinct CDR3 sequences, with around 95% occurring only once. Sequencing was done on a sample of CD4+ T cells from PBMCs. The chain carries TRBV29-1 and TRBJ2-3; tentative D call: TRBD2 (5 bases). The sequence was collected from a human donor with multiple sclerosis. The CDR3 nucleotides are TGCAGCGTGGAGGCAGGACCCACAGATACGCAGTATTTT. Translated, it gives CSVEAGPTDTQYF.